This is a list of T cell receptor beta chains from one sample in a study of cytomegalovirus exposure and HLA in healthy donors. Only in-frame clones appear in the TCRdb table, and some are missing; sequencing was by immunoSEQ multiplex PCR. Of roughly 97,000 clones listed, around 80% are singletons. Sequenced input: PBMCs. These receptors were obtained from a man aged 35-49 years in good health and CMV-seropositive. The CDR3 runs from the conserved cysteine through the conserved F or W. A D gene is named only where the DNA matches it firmly. Size is omitted from some rows. Given values are once, few, many or a class for expanded clones.

>17|once|TRBD2|TRBV4-1|TRBJ2-3
TGCGCCAGCAGCCAGCCCTCTAGCGGGAGAGGGACAGATACGCAGTATTTT
CASSQPSSGRGTDTQYF
>16|-|TRBD2|TRBV2|TRBJ2-1
TGTGCCAGAAGCCGAAGAGGGGCTAGCGGGAGTAGTGAGCAGTTCTTC
CARSRRGASGSSEQFF
>15|-|-|TRBV11-3|TRBJ2-2
TGTGCCAGCAGCCCTGGGGGGACGAACACCGGGGAGCTGTTTTTT
CASSPGGTNTGELFF
>15|-|-|TRBV19|TRBJ2-2
TGTGCCAGTAGTGCCAGGGGACAAAGCACCGGGGAGCTGTTTTTT
CASSARGQSTGELFF
>14|-|TRBD2|TRBV6-5|TRBJ2-7
TGTGCCAGCAGGCGGGAGGGCCTCCCCTTCGAGCAGTACTTC
CASRREGLPFEQYF
>13|-|TRBD2|TRBV5-1|TRBJ2-1
TGCGCCAGCAGTCGGACTAGCGGGGAGGGGCAGTTCTTC
CASSRTSGEGQFF
>16|-|TRBD2|TRBV2|TRBJ2-7
TGTGCCAGCATTCGTCGGACTAGCGGGGGGGCCTACGAGCAGTACTTC
CASIRRTSGGAYEQYF
>19|few|-|TRBV7-6|TRBJ2-2
TGTGCCAGCAGCTTAGTGGCCTCCGGGAATAGTCCAAAGTCCGGGGAGCTGTTTTTT
CASSLVASGNSPKSGELFF
>15|-|TRBD1|TRBV7-9|TRBJ1-4
TGTGCCAGCAGCTTACTGACAGGGAATAATGAAAAACTGTTTTTT
CASSLLTGNNEKLFF
>13|once|-|TRBV5-1|TRBJ1-6
TGCGCCAGCAGTACGGGAAATAATTCACCCCTCCACTTT
CASSTGNNSPLHF
>17|-|TRBD2|TRBV9|TRBJ2-1
TGTGCCAGCAGCCCGAGGGGACTAGCGGGGATTCACAATGAGCAGTTCTTC
CASSPRGLAGIHNEQFF
>15|-|-|TRBV6-5|TRBJ1-6
TGTGCCAGCAGCCCGGACAAGGCCTATAATTCACCCCTCCACTTT
CASSPDKAYNSPLHF
>15|-|TRBD1|TRBV5-1|TRBJ2-1
TGCGCCAGCAGGCTGGGACAGACTGCAAGCAATGAGCAGTTCTTC
CASRLGQTASNEQFF
>13|-|TRBD1|TRBV28|TRBJ2-5
TGTGCCAGCGTCTTAAAAGGGGGCGTGACCCAGTACTTC
CASVLKGGVTQYF
>15|-|-|TRBV6-5|TRBJ1-3
TGTGCCAGCAGTTACCGGCAGGGTCCCGGAAACACCATATATTTT
CASSYRQGPGNTIYF
>14|-|-|TRBV5-1|TRBJ2-5
TGCGCCAGCAGCTTGGTTTCAGAACAAGAGACCCAGTACTTC
CASSLVSEQETQYF
>13|few|-|TRBV19|TRBJ1-1
TGTGCCAGTACCCCCAGGGGAAACACTGAAGCTTTCTTT
CASTPRGNTEAFF
>15|once|TRBD2|TRBV19|TRBJ2-7
TGTGCCAGTAGGGGACTAGCGGGAGATTCGTACGAGCAGTACTTC
CASRGLAGDSYEQYF
>14|-|-|TRBV6-5|TRBJ1-3
TGTGCCAGCAGTGGAGCGTGGTCTGGAAACACCATATATTTT
CASSGAWSGNTIYF
>14|-|TRBD1|TRBV18|TRBJ2-1
TGTGCCAGCTCACTGCGGCAGGGGGCAGAGGAGCAGTTCTTC
CASSLRQGAEEQFF
>14|-|-|TRBV6-5|TRBJ1-1
TGTGCCAGCAGTTACGTGGGCACAACTACTGAAGCTTTCTTT
CASSYVGTTTEAFF
>15|-|TRBD2|TRBV6-1|TRBJ2-1
TGTGCCAGCAATAGGAGCGGGAGGGCGTACAATGAGCAGTTCTTC
CASNRSGRAYNEQFF
>12|-|-|TRBV30|TRBJ2-2
TGTGCCTGGAGTGTACCGGTCGGGGAGCTGTTTTTT
CAWSVPVGELFF
>15|once|TRBD1|TRBV30|TRBJ2-7
TGTGCCTGGAGTGAGACAGGGGCCCTGGCGGGGGAGCAGTACTTC
CAWSETGALAGEQYF
>17|-|-|TRBV30|TRBJ1-6
TGTGCCTGGAGTCCCCGACAGCTGAGCTCCTATAATTCACCCCTCCACTTT
CAWSPRQLSSYNSPLHF
>15|-|TRBD1|TRBV6-1|TRBJ1-1
TGTGCGCTGCGGGGACAGGCCAGCATGAACACTGAAGCTTTCTTT
CALRGQASMNTEAFF
>13|-|-|TRBV5-1|TRBJ1-1
TGCGCCAGCAGCTTCAGAGGGAACACTGAAGCTTTCTTT
CASSFRGNTEAFF
>13|-|-|TRBV29-1|TRBJ1-2
TGCAGCGTTGATGAGCCTACTAACTATGGCTACACCTTC
CSVDEPTNYGYTF
>11|-|-|TRBV2|TRBJ2-5
TGTGCCAGCAGTGTAGAGGAGGCCCAGTACTTC
CASSVEEAQYF
>11|-|TRBD1|TRBV20-1|TRBJ1-5
TGCAGTGCCACACACAGGGGGCCCCAGCATTTT
CSATHRGPQHF
>13|once|-|TRBV21-1|TRBJ1-2
TGTGCCAGCAGCAACCCTAGGGGCTGTGGCTACACCTTC
CASSNPRGCGYTF
>17|-|TRBD2|TRBV6-1|TRBJ2-3
TGTGCCAGCAGTGAAGGTGCGGGGGTGGATGGCACAGATACGCAGTATTTT
CASSEGAGVDGTDTQYF
>16|-|TRBD2|TRBV4-1|TRBJ2-7
TGCGCCAGCAGCCAAACCCTAGCGGGGGGGCTCTACGAGCAGTACTTC
CASSQTLAGGLYEQYF
>12|once|-|TRBV29-1|TRBJ1-2
TGCAGCGCCGCGGGCGGGAACTATGGCTACACCTTC
CSAAGGNYGYTF
>12|-|-|TRBV2|TRBJ2-7
TGTGCCAGCCTGGACTACTCCTACGAGCAGTACTTC
CASLDYSYEQYF
>15|-|TRBD1|TRBV5-4|TRBJ1-6
TGTGCCAGCAGCGTGGGACAGACCTATAATTCACCCCTCCACTTT
CASSVGQTYNSPLHF
>12|-|-|TRBV7-8|TRBJ1-5
TGTGCCAGCAGCATCAGTTATCAGCCCCAGCATTTT
CASSISYQPQHF